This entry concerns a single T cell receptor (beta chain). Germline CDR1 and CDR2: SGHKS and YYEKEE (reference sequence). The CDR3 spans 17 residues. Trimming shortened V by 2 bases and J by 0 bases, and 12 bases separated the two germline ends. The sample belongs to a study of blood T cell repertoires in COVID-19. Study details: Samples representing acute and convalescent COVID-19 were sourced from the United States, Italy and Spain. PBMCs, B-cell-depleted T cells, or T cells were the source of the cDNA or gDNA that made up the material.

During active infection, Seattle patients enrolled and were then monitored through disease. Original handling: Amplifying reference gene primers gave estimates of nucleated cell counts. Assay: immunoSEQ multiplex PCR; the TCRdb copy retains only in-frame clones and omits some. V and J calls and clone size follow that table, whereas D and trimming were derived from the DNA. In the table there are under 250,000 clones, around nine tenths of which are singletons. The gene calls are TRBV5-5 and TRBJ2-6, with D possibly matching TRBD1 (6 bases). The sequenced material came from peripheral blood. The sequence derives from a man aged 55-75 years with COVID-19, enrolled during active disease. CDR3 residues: CASSFRQVSSGANVLTF. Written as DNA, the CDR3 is TGTGCCAGCAGCTTTCGACAGGTTTCCTCTGGGGCCAACGTCCTGACTTTC.